This entry lists 7 T cell receptor beta chains sequenced from one sample in a study of beta chain features in type 1 diabetes. These TCRs' antigens remain unknown. The study, taken as a whole, reports: For Type 1 diabetes patients, all four CD4+ subsets carried TCRB CDR3s that were moderately but significantly shorter.

Isolated RNA was reverse transcribed in full, so expressed TCRB transcripts were sequenced. TCRdb's table, derived via immunoSEQ multiplex PCR, lists solely in-frame clones and lacks some. This sample yields about 120,000 clones, of which about 16% are seen a single time; 2.3% belongs to the top ten. Sequencing was performed on central memory CD4+ T cells from blood. The receptors originated from a man aged 25 to 40 with type 1 diabetes.

CDR3 DNA: TGCGCCAGCAGCCTCGGGACAGGGCTAGCCAAAAACATTCAGTACTTC. This translates into CASSLGTGLAKNIQYF. The chain combines TRBV5-1 with TRBJ2-4, with 9 nucleotides matching TRBD1. The length of the CDR3 is 16 residues. Losses at the gene ends were 4 bases for V and 0 bases for J; bases not matched to a gene: 5. CDR1 and CDR2 (germline): SGHRS, YFSETQ.

In its sample, this clone was seen a few times. A far larger clone differs by one base, so this is likely a read error. V gene TRBV13 combines with J gene TRBJ2-3; TRBD2 matches 9 bases. The CDR3 is 16 residues long. The V gene's germline CDR1 is PRHDT and CDR2 FYEKMQ (reference sequence). Here the CDR3 DNA reads TGTGCCATCAGCCATACTAGCGGGCAACGCACAGATACGCAGTATTTT. It specifies CAISHTSGQRTDTQYF.

This clone was recorded only once. The chain has TRBV9 and TRBJ1-2; D gene ambiguous. This CDR3 has 13 amino acids. Germline V gene lookup returns CDR1 SGDLS and CDR2 YYNGEE. Trimming stripped 5 bases from V and 1 base from J, with 9 bases between. The CDR3 is CASRENGNYGYTF. As DNA, the CDR3 is TGTGCCAGCAGAGAGAACGGTAACTATGGCTACACCTTC. The full variable domain, with the rest looked up from reference TRBV9 and TRBJ1-2, is DSGVTQTPKHLITATGQRVTLRCSPRSGDLSVYWYQQSLDQGLQFLIQYYNGEERAKGNILERFSAQQFPDLHSELNLSSLELGDSALYFCASRENGNYGYTFGSGTRLTVV.

V and J are TRBV6-5 and TRBJ2-1; D possibly corresponds to TRBD2 (6 bases). Germline lookup yields CDR1 MNHEY and CDR2 SVGAGI. Trimming pared 5 bases from V and 0 bases from J, leaving 11 bases between. The CDR3 runs to 15 residues. CDR3 loop: CASSMDGSSYNEQFF. The CDR3 region has the DNA TGTGCCAGCAGTATGGACGGGAGCTCCTACAATGAGCAGTTCTTC.

This sequence joins TRBV19 and TRBJ1-6; maybe TRBD1 (6 bases). Germline V gene lookup returns CDR1 LNHDA and CDR2 SQIVND (reference sequence). The CDR3 has 14 amino acids. V was shortened by 8 bases and J by 7 bases, with 15 bases between the two germline ends. The CDR3 here is CASQATGPNSPLHF. The CDR3 bases are TGTGCCAGTCAAGCGACAGGACCCAATTCACCCCTCCACTTT. The variable domain in full, with the rest retrieved from reference TRBV19 and TRBJ1-6, is DGGITQSPKYLFRKEGQNVTLSCEQNLNHDAMYWYRQDPGQGLRLIYYSQIVNDFQKGDIAEGYSVSREKKESFPLTVTSAQKNPTAFYLCASQATGPNSPLHFGNGTRLTVT.

The genes are TRBV18 and TRBJ2-6; perhaps TRBD1 as D (5 bases). CDR3 length: 17 amino acids. In germline, CDR1 is KGHSH, CDR2 LQKENI. The ends were cut back, 3 bases at V and 2 bases at J, with 14 bases in the middle. The CDR3 DNA reads TGTGCCAGCTCACCTCAAGTCTCAGGGACTGGGGCCAACGTCCTGACTTTC. It is translated as CASSPQVSGTGANVLTF.

This clone has more than one count but fewer than ten. The V and J genes are TRBV28 and TRBJ1-2; D possibly corresponds to TRBD1 (6 bases). V lost 6 bases and J 3 bases, leaving 8 bases between the germline ends. The CDR3 sequence is 12 residues long. Per germline, CDR1 MDHEN and CDR2 SYDVKM. The CDR3 DNA sequence: TGTGCCAGCAGGGACAGAGACTATGGCTACACCTTC. Its translation is CASRDRDYGYTF.